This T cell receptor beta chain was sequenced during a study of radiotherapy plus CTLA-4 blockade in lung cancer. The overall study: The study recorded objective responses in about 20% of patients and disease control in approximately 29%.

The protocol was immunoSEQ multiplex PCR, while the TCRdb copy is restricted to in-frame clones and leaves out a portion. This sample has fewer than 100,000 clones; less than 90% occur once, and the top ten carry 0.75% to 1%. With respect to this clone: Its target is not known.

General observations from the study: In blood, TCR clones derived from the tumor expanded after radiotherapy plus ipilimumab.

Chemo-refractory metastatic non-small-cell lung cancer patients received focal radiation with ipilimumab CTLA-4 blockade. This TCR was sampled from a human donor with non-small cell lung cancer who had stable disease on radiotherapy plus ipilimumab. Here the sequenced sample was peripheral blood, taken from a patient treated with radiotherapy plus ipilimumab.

The CDR3, as DNA: TGTGCCAGCAGTGCCACTGGACAGGGATTCTCCTACGAGCAGTACTTC. Translated, it gives CASSATGQGFSYEQYF. The chain links TRBV28 to TRBJ2-7; 8 nucleotides match TRBD1. Looked up from germline, CDR1 is MDHEN and CDR2 is SYDVKM. The ends lost 5 bases at V and 0 bases at J; junction bases unmatched: 9. The CDR3 loop spans 16 amino acids.